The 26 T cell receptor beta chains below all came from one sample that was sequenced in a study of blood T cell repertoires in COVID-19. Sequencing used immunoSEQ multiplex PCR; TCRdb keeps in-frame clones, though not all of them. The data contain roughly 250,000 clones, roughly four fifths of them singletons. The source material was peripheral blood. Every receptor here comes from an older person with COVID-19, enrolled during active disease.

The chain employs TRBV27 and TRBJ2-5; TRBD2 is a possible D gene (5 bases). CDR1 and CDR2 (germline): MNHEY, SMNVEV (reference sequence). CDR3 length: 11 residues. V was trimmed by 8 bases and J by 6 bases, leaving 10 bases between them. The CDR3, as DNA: TGTGCCAGCCCTCGGGGTAAGACCCAGTACTTC. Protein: CASPRGKTQYF.

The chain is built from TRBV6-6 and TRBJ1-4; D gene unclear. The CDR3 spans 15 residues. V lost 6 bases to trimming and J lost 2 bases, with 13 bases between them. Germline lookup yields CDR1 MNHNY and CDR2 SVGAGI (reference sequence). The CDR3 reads CASSPSTGTNEKLFF. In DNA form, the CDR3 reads TGTGCCAGCAGCCCCTCTACGGGGACTAATGAAAAACTGTTTTTT.

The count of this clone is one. CDR3 loop: CASRPLAGGDEQYF. In DNA form, the CDR3 reads TGTGCCAGCAGACCACTAGCGGGAGGCGATGAGCAGTACTTC. The chain joins TRBV14 to TRBJ2-7; the match to TRBD2 covers 12 bases. The length of the CDR3 is 14 residues. With V trimmed by 6 bases and J by 7 bases, 7 bases remained unmatched. Germline CDR1 reads SGHDN; CDR2 reads FVKESK.

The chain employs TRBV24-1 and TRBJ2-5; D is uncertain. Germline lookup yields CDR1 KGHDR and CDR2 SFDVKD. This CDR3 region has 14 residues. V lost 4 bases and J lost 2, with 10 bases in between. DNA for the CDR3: TGTGCCACCAGTGACCCCGACAAGCAAGAGACCCAGTACTTC. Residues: CATSDPDKQETQYF.

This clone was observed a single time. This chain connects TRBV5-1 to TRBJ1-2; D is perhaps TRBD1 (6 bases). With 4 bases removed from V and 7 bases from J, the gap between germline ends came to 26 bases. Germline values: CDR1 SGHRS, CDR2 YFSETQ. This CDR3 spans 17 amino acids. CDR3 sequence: CASSPATGTQTGGGYTF. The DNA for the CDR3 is TGCGCCAGCAGCCCTGCGACCGGGACACAAACTGGAGGTGGCTACACCTTC.

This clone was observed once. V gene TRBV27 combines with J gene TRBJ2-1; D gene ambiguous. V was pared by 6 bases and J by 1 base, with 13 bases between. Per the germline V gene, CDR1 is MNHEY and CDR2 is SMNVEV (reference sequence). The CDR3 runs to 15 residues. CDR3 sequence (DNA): TGTGCCAGCAGAAAAACTCTCGATTCCTACAATGAGCAGTTCTTC. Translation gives CASRKTLDSYNEQFF.

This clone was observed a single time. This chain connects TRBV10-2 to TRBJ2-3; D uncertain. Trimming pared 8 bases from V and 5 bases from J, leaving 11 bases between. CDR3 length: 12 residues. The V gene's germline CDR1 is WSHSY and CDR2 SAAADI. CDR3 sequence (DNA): TGCGCCAGCGGCCTCTCAATAGATACGCAGTATTTT. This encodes CASGLSIDTQYF.

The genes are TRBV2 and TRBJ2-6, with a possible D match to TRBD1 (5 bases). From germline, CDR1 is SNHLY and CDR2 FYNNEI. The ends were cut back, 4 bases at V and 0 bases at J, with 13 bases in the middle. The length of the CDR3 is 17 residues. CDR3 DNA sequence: TGTGCCAGCAGTGGCGAACAGGTAGCCTCTGGGGCCAACGTCCTGACTTTC. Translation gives CASSGEQVASGANVLTF. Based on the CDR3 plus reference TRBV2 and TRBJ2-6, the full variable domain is EPEVTQTPSHQVTQMGQEVILRCVPISNHLYFYWYRQILGQKVEFLVSFYNNEISEKSEIFDDQFSVERPDGSNFTLKIRSTKLEDSAMYFCASSGEQVASGANVLTFGAGSRLTVL.

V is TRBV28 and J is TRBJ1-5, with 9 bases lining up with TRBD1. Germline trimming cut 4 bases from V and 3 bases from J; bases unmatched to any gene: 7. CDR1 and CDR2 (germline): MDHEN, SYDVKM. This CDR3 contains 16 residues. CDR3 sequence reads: CASSSRWTGDNQPQHF. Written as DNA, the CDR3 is TGTGCCAGCAGTTCACGGTGGACAGGGGACAATCAGCCCCAGCATTTT.

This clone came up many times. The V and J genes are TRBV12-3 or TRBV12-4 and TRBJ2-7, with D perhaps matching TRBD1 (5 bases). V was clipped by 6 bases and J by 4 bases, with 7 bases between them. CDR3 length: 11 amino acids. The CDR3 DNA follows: TGTGCCAGCAGCAAGGGGTACGAGCAGTACTTC. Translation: CASSKGYEQYF.

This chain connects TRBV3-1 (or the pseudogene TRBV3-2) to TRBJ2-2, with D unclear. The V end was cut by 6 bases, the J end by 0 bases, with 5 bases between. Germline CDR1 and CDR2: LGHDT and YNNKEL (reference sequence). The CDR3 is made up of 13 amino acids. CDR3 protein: CASRRANTGELFF. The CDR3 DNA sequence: TGTGCCAGCAGGAGAGCGAACACCGGGGAGCTGTTTTTT.

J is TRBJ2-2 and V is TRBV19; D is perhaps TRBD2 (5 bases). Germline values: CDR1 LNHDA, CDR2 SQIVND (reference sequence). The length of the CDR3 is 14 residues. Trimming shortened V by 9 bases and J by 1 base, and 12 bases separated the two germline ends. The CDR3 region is CASERRRNTGELFF. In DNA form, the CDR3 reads TGTGCCAGCGAAAGGAGGCGGAACACCGGGGAGCTGTTTTTT.

The CDR3 loop reads CASSFSGQYNEQFF. The CDR3 nucleotides are TGTGCCAGCAGCTTTTCGGGACAGTACAATGAGCAGTTCTTC. This chain links TRBV7-2 with TRBJ2-1, with TRBD1 matching over 7 bases. Germline CDR1 SGHTA, CDR2 FQGNSA. CDR3 length: 14 amino acids. Trimming took 3 bases from V and 4 from J; bases not matched to a gene: 3. The entire variable domain, with the rest obtained from reference TRBV7-2 and TRBJ2-1, is as follows: GAGVSQSPSNKVTEKGKDVELRCDPISGHTALYWYRQSLGQGLEFLIYFQGNSAPDKSGLPSDRFSAERTGGSVSTLTIQRTQQEDSAVYLCASSFSGQYNEQFFGPGTRLTVL.

The CDR3 sequence: CASSYSGTRGTGELFF. Written as DNA, the CDR3 is TGTGCCAGCAGTTACTCCGGGACTAGGGGCACCGGGGAGCTGTTTTTT. The chain joins TRBV6-5 to TRBJ2-2; 8 bases match TRBD2. This CDR3 is 16 amino acids long. Trimming at V came to 0 bases and at J to 4 bases, leaving 4 bases not matched to a gene. Germline assignment: CDR1 MNHEY and CDR2 SVGAGI.

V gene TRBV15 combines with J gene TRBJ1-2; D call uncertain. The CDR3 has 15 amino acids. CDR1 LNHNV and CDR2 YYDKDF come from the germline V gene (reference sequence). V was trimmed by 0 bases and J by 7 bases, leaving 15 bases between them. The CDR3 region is CATSRDLPVGGGYTF. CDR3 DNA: TGTGCCACCAGCAGAGATCTCCCTGTAGGAGGTGGCTACACCTTC.

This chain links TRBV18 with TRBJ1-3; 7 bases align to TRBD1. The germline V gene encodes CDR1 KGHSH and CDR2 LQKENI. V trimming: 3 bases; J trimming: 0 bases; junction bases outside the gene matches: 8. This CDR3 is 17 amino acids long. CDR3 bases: TGTGCCAGCTCACCCCCAGGGACAGCCATCTCTGGAAACACCATATATTTT. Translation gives CASSPPGTAISGNTIYF.

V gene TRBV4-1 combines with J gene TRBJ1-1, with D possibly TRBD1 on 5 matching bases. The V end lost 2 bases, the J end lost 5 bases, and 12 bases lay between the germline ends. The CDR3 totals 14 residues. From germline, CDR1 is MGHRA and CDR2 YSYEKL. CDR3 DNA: TGCGCCAGCAGCCAACAGGGATGGAGTACTGAAGCTTTCTTT. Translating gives CASSQQGWSTEAFF.

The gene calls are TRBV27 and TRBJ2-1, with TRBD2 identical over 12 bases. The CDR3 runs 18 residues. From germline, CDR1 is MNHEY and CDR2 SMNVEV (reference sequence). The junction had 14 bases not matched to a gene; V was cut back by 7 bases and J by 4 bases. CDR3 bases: TGTGCCAGCAAAACCCCCACACTAGCGGGAGGAATATACAATGAGCAGTTCTTC. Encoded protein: CASKTPTLAGGIYNEQFF.

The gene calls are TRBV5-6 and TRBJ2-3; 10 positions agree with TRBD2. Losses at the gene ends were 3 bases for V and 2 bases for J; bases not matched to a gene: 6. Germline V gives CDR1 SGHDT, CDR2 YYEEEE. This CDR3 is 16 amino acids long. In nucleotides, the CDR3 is TGTGCCAGCAGCTGGAGGACTAGCGGTAACACAGATACGCAGTATTTT. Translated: CASSWRTSGNTDTQYF.

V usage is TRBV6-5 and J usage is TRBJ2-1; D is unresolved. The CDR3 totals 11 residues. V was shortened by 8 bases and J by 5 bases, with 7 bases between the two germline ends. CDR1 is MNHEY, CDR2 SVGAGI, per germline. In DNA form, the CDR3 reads TGTGCCAGCGCTAGAGACAATGAGCAGTTCTTC. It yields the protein CASARDNEQFF.

The CDR3 sequence: CASSPGTSDDTDTQYF. For the CDR3, the DNA is TGTGCCAGCAGCCCGGGGACTAGCGACGACACAGATACGCAGTATTTT. This rearrangement joins TRBV7-3 to TRBJ2-3; TRBD2 matches at 10 bases. Germline V gene sequence: CDR1 SGHTA, CDR2 FQGTGA. The V segment lost 5 bases and the J segment 2 bases; nucleotides outside the gene matches: 7. This CDR3 comprises 16 residues.

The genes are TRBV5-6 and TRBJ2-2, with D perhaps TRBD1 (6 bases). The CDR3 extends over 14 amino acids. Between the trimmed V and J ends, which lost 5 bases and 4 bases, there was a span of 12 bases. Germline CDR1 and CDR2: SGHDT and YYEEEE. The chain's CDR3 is CASSYGTLTGELFF. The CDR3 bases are TGTGCCAGCAGTTACGGGACACTCACCGGGGAGCTGTTTTTT.

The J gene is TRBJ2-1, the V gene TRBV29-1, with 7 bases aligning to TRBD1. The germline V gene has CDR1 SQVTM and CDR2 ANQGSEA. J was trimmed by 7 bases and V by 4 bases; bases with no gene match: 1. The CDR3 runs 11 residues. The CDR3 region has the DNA TGCAGCGTTGCCAGGGGGAATGAGCAGTTCTTC. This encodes CSVARGNEQFF.

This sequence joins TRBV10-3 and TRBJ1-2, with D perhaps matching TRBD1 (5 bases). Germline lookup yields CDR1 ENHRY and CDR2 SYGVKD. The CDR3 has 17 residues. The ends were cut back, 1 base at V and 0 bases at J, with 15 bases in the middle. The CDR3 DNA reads TGTGCCATCAGTGAGTATTTCAGGGCGACCACTAACTATGGCTACACCTTC. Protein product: CAISEYFRATTNYGYTF.

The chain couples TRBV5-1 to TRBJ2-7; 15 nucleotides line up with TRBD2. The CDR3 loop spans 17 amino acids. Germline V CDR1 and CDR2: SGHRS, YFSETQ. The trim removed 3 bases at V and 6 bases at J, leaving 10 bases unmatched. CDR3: CASSWTSGRAGGFEQYF. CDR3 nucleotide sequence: TGCGCCAGCAGCTGGACTAGCGGGAGGGCCGGGGGTTTCGAGCAGTACTTC. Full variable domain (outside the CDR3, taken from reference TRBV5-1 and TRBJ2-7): KAGVTQTPRYLIKTRGQQVTLSCSPISGHRSVSWYQQTPGQGLQFLFEYFSETQRNKGNFPGRFSGRQFSNSRSEMNVSTLELGDSALYLCASSWTSGRAGGFEQYFGPGTRLTVT.

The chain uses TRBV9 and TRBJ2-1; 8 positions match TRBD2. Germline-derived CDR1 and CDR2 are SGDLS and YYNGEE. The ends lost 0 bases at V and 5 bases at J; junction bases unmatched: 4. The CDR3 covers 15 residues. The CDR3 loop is CASSVVVAGHNEQFF. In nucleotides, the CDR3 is TGTGCCAGCAGCGTAGTAGTAGCGGGGCACAATGAGCAGTTCTTC.